Listed below are T cell receptor beta chains from one sample, sequenced in a study of CD8+ T cells in alopecia areata. The protocol was immunoSEQ multiplex PCR, while the TCRdb copy is restricted to in-frame clones and leaves out a portion. This sample carries about 140,000 clones, about 60% of them seen once, and the ten largest clones take about 6%. This material consisted of CD4+ T cells sorted from blood, taken at week 0. These receptors all stem from a human donor with alopecia areata. CDR3s include the opening cysteine and the closing phenylalanine or tryptophan.

TRBJ2-1	TRBV5-1	CASSLDRLAENNEQFF
TRBJ1-2	TRBV4-3	CASSQGAGYGYTF
TRBJ2-3	TRBV12-5	CASGNWGYADTQYF
TRBJ2-1	TRBV29-1	CSVEVWGTGQFF
TRBJ2-5	TRBV29-1	CSVAHLAGGQETQYF
TRBJ2-3	TRBV5-6	CASSLGTGPRNTDTQYF
TRBJ2-7	TRBV4-2	CASSQGQGENSYEQYF
TRBJ1-2	TRBV7-8	CASSLLVVSNYGYTF
TRBJ2-7	TRBV9	CASSVGHPTTSSEQYF
TRBJ2-6	TRBV7-9	CASSLRDSGANVLTF
TRBJ1-1	TRBV7-2	CASSFDRGRAEAFF
TRBJ2-4	TRBV27	CASTHSSGAQYF
TRBJ2-1	TRBV29-1	CSVVSYNEQFF
TRBJ2-3	TRBV10-2	CASKEGSTDTQYF
TRBJ1-1	TRBV30	CAWSATGTGEAFF
TRBJ1-2	TRBV7-9	CASSPGGTRDRAFGYTF
TRBJ1-2	TRBV30	CAWNGIGDYGYTF
TRBJ1-2	TRBV5-1	CASSSSGTGVGYTF
TRBJ2-5	TRBV5-1	CASSADRVGRETQYF
TRBJ2-3	TRBV30	CAGLLDRTTGDTQYF
TRBJ1-4	TRBV15	CATSRVQTLPRATNEKLFF
TRBJ1-4	TRBV29-1	CSVRVGAEKLFF